These T cell receptor beta chains were read from a single sample in a study of cytomegalovirus exposure and HLA in healthy donors. Libraries were prepared by immunoSEQ multiplex PCR; TCRdb keeps only in-frame clonotypes and omits some of them. The sample records some 160,000 clones, more than 65% being singletons. Material: PBMCs. Receptors originate from a woman in her 30s in good health and CMV-seronegative. The CDR3 runs from the conserved cysteine through the conserved F or W. Fields, in order: D gene, V gene, J gene, clone size, CDR3 DNA, CDR3 protein. D genes are given only for firm matches. Where a row states a size, it is once, few, many or the class of an expanded clone; other rows omit it.

TRBD1,TRBV6-5,TRBJ2-7,few,TGTGCCAGCAGTGGGGACAGGGACTTTGCGAGTGAGCAGTACTTC,CASSGDRDFASEQYF
TRBD2,TRBV5-1,TRBJ2-1,NA,TGCGCCAGTGGCGTCGCGCTAGCGGGAGGAAATGAGCAGTTCTTC,CASGVALAGGNEQFF
NA,TRBV7-9,TRBJ1-3,few,TGTGCCAGCAGGTCGGACAGTCCCTCTGGAAACACCATATATTTT,CASRSDSPSGNTIYF
TRBD2,TRBV27,TRBJ2-3,NA,TGTGCCAGCAGGTTATTGGCGGGAGATGGGGCAGATACGCAGTATTTT,CASRLLAGDGADTQYF
NA,TRBV19,TRBJ1-1,NA,TGTGCCAGTAGTATACGGGGGAACACTGAAGCTTTCTTT,CASSIRGNTEAFF
NA,TRBV29-1,TRBJ2-5,few,TGCAGCGTTGAAGAGGGACTAACAGGGGGGGAGACCCAGTACTTC,CSVEEGLTGGETQYF
TRBD2,TRBV9,TRBJ2-3,NA,TGTGCCAGCAGCGTAGCTACCGGGACTAAGATCGGCGACACAGATACGCAGTATTTT,CASSVATGTKIGDTDTQYF
NA,TRBV5-6,TRBJ1-1,NA,TGTGCCAGCAGCCACCAACAAGTACGGGGTCTTGAAGCTTTCTTT,CASSHQQVRGLEAFF
NA,TRBV6-1,TRBJ2-3,NA,TGTGCCAGCAGTGAAAGTGGGGGGTCCGATACGCAGTATTTT,CASSESGGSDTQYF
NA,TRBV6-6,TRBJ1-2,NA,TGTGCCAGCTCTAAGGGGGTTCGTATGTATGGCTACACCTTC,CASSKGVRMYGYTF
NA,TRBV30,TRBJ1-3,once,TGTGCCTGGAGCTACTATTCTCTTGGAAACACCATATATTTT,CAWSYYSLGNTIYF
NA,TRBV29-1,TRBJ1-1,NA,TGCAGCGTTGGCCAACAGCCTTGTGAAGCTTTCTTT,CSVGQQPCEAFF
NA,TRBV5-4,TRBJ1-1,few,TGTGCCAGCAGTCGCGACAGTAACACTGAAGCTTTCTTT,CASSRDSNTEAFF
NA,TRBV6-1,TRBJ1-2,NA,TGTGCCAGCAGTGAAGCCGGCAGGGACAATGGCTACACCTTC,CASSEAGRDNGYTF
TRBD2,TRBV30,TRBJ2-3,NA,TGTGCCTGGAGTAGCCTAGCGGGGGGGGCAGATACGCAGTATTTT,CAWSSLAGGADTQYF
TRBD1,TRBV4-2,TRBJ2-7,NA,TGTGCCAGCAGCCCCCATTCCGCGGGACAGGGCTACGAGCAGTACTTC,CASSPHSAGQGYEQYF
TRBD2,TRBV5-4,TRBJ2-1,NA,TGTGCCAGCAGCTTTATGCGGGAGAGCTACAATGAGCAGTTCTTC,CASSFMRESYNEQFF
TRBD1,TRBV18,TRBJ1-2,NA,TGTGCCAGCTCACCGGGACAGGATGCCTATGGCTACACCTTC,CASSPGQDAYGYTF
TRBD1,TRBV5-4,TRBJ1-2,NA,TGTGCCAGCAGCTGGGGGGGACAGGGGGACTATGGCTACACCTTC,CASSWGGQGDYGYTF
NA,TRBV9,TRBJ1-1,NA,TGTGCCAGCAGCGTAGATCGGGGGACTGAAGCTTTCTTT,CASSVDRGTEAFF
TRBD2,TRBV4-1,TRBJ2-3,NA,TGCGCCAGCAGCCAAAAGGGGCCCTTCGGACTAGCGGGGGGAGATACGCAGTATTTT,CASSQKGPFGLAGGDTQYF
TRBD2,TRBV11-1,TRBJ2-3,NA,TGTGCCAGCAGCGCAATAGCGGGGGGGACAGATACGCAGTATTTT,CASSAIAGGTDTQYF
NA,TRBV6-1,TRBJ1-2,NA,TGTGCCAGCAGTGAACAAAGCCTACTTAACTATGGCTACACCTTC,CASSEQSLLNYGYTF
TRBD1,TRBV28,TRBJ1-6,few,TGTGCCAGCATCCCGGCCGGGACAGGGGGCAATTCACCCCTCCACTTT,CASIPAGTGGNSPLHF
TRBD1,TRBV6-1,TRBJ2-1,few,TGTGCCAGCAGTGAAAGGTATAGGACAGGTAGGGGTGAGCAGTTCTTC,CASSERYRTGRGEQFF
TRBD1,TRBV10-3,TRBJ1-1,NA,TGTGCCATCAGTGCGGGACAGGGAAACACTGAAGCTTTCTTT,CAISAGQGNTEAFF
TRBD1,TRBV28,TRBJ1-1,NA,TGTGCCAGCAGTTTACGACAGGGGCTACACACTGAAGCTTTCTTT,CASSLRQGLHTEAFF
TRBD2,TRBV5-1,TRBJ2-7,NA,TGCGCCAGCAGCTTGGGCCCAGCGGGAGCGACCTACGAGCAGTACTTC,CASSLGPAGATYEQYF
TRBD1,TRBV9,TRBJ1-1,NA,TGTGCCAGCAGCGCCCGGACAGGGGATGGTACTGAAGCTTTCTTT,CASSARTGDGTEAFF
NA,TRBV5-4,TRBJ2-3,once,TGTGCCAGCAGCCGCCGATTAGGGACAAGCACAGATACGCAGTATTTT,CASSRRLGTSTDTQYF
TRBD1,TRBV10-3,TRBJ1-5,NA,TGTGCCATCAGTGAAGGACAGGGCGGACAGCCCCAGCATTTT,CAISEGQGGQPQHF
TRBD1,TRBV23-1,TRBJ1-2,NA,TGCGCCAGCCTCCCTAGGGCAGGGGGATCGACGGACCCTTATGGCTACACCTTC,CASLPRAGGSTDPYGYTF
NA,TRBV7-9,TRBJ2-1,NA,TGTGCCAGCTCCGGGTCTCCAGCGGTCTACAATGAGCAGTTCTTC,CASSGSPAVYNEQFF
TRBD1,TRBV27,TRBJ1-4,NA,TGTGCCAGCAGTTTCTCACGGCGGGGGACAGGGGCCGGTGAAAAACTGTTTTTT,CASSFSRRGTGAGEKLFF
NA,TRBV6-5,TRBJ1-1,few,TGTGCCAGCCGACTTGGGACAAATCGAGAAGCTTTCTTT,CASRLGTNREAFF
NA,TRBV28,TRBJ1-5,NA,TGTGCCAGCAGTTTAGCCGGTCAGCCCCAGCATTTT,CASSLAGQPQHF
NA,TRBV5-4,TRBJ2-1,NA,TGTGCCAGCAGCTCCCTAGTAGGGGCTAATGAGCAGTTCTTC,CASSSLVGANEQFF
NA,TRBV21-1,TRBJ2-7,NA,TGTGCCAGCAGCAAAGCTCATCAGCGGGGGGCCTGCTCCTACGAGCAGTACTTC,CASSKAHQRGACSYEQYF
NA,TRBV27,TRBJ1-5,NA,TGTGCCAGCAGTTTACGGGGTCCGAATCAGCCCCAGCATTTT,CASSLRGPNQPQHF
TRBD1,TRBV28,TRBJ1-6,NA,TGTGCCAGCAGTTCGACAGGGCATAATTCACCCCTCCACTTT,CASSSTGHNSPLHF
NA,TRBV7-3,TRBJ1-1,NA,TGTGCCAGCAGCCTACAGGGGAACACTGAAGCTTTCTTT,CASSLQGNTEAFF
NA,TRBV5-1,TRBJ1-5,NA,TGCGCCAGCAGCTTGGGCGGGAATAGCAATCAGCCCCAGCATTTT,CASSLGGNSNQPQHF
TRBD1,TRBV7-9,TRBJ2-6,NA,TGTGCCAGCGGACAGGGGGTGTCTGGGGCCAACGTCCTGACTTTC,CASGQGVSGANVLTF